One T cell receptor beta chain is described in this entry. Its cognate antigen has yet to be identified. Base qualities are not at hand, and no much larger clone is one base apart. Library preparation was by the immunoSEQ multiplex PCR assay. The multiplex PCR relied on a mix of 60 forward primers for TCR Vbeta segments and 13 reverse primers for TCR Jbeta segments. The CDR3 region of rearranged TCR beta genes was amplified from genomic DNA by a multiplex PCR assay. The Illumina HiSeq System was used to sequence the amplified TCR beta libraries as 87-base-pair reads. The published analysis was carried out like this. Across the 500 to 750 repertoires, a later analysis counted roughly 77 million unique TCR beta chains, around 10 million of which were shared by at least two donors. To remove PCR and sequencing errors, raw reads were error-corrected and collapsed into unique sequences using a nearest-neighbor algorithm that merged closely related sequences. Alignment of CDR3 sequences to IMGT reference sequences was used to assign V, D and J gene segments. For a sequence to be retained, a match of at least six nucleotides to both a V gene segment and a J gene segment was required. A rearrangement was called productive if the CDR3 had no stop codons and remained in frame with V and J, and every other rearrangement was called non-productive. CDR3 was defined by IMGT convention, running from the second conserved V-encoded cysteine to the conserved J-encoded phenylalanine. The earlier analysis of 450 to 750 of the donors excluded any sequence lacking an unambiguous match to a single V gene segment. An earlier analysis of 550 to 650 of the donors classified V segments as functional when productive rearrangements were above 56.7% and as segregating when the standard deviation between donors was above 5%. A statistical classification framework was built to diagnose cytomegalovirus status from the catalog of TCR beta chain sequences. A later analysis assigned V and J genes by comparing TCR nucleotide sequences with IMGT/GENE-DB human TR gene sequences. Using the TCRdist pipeline, a later analysis assigned CDR3 sequences along with most-parsimonious VDJ recombination scenarios. In a later analysis, each TCR beta chain was defined by its CDR3 amino acid sequence together with its V-gene family, and reads without a unique V-gene family were excluded. To address suspected cross-contamination and a sequencing artifact, a later analysis removed 592 highly shared, low-generation-probability nucleotide sequences. For each public chain, a later analysis derived a clonal expansion index from normalized ranks of inferred template counts within each repertoire. In a later analysis, generation probabilities were computed with a VDJ recombination model fitted to out-of-frame rearrangements, and the resulting probabilities were checked against IGoR. In a later analysis, hypergeometric tests were used to score TCR-TCR, TCR-HLA and TCR-CMV co-occurrence, with a repertoire-size bias correction applied to TCR pairs. A later analysis estimated false discovery rates by permuting HLA or CMV assignments 20 times. A later analysis grouped co-occurring TCRs with DBSCAN, adding TCRdist sequence similarity when clustering within HLA-allele-positive subsets. For co-occurrence clustering, repertoires with fewer than 30,000 or more than 120,000 public chains were excluded, along with four to six repertoires with anomalous nucleotide sharing. TCRdb mirrors the immuneACCESS table, restricted to in-frame sequences. Some clones are absent from its copies; in checked studies, under half trace to an unresolved V gene, and the reason for the others is unknown. D and trimming come from the DNA, and the V and J calls and clone size come from that table. For this sample there are some 150,000 clones; roughly 80% appear just once. The ten top clones hold 4% to 4.5% of the sample.

This sample stems from a study of cytomegalovirus exposure and HLA in healthy donors (dated by TCRdb to 2017 to 2019). Some background on the complete study: According to an earlier analysis of a few hundred of the donors, some 170 million T cells yielded 100 million or so unique TCR beta sequences and approximately 280 Gb of sequence data. An earlier analysis of nearly 600 of the donors applied high-throughput TCR beta sequencing to assess whether each TCR beta V gene segment acted as functional or pseudogenic. Besides the first cohort of about 730 subjects, a separate validation cohort made up of 90 to 150 different subjects was used. The study was designed to test whether signatures of past pathogen exposure could be identified by cataloging public T cell receptors. To predict cytomegalovirus infection status, the study combined high-throughput TCR immunosequencing, statistical association of individual TCRs with disease status, and machine learning. Donor age, sex, ethnicity and CMV serostatus were compiled alongside the repertoire data. The study profiled the T cell repertoires of 500 to 800 subjects by immunosequencing and related them to cytomegalovirus serostatus. Typing coverage varied by locus: 629-630 donors for A, B, C, DRB1 and DQB1; around 560 for DQA1; around 610 for DPA1; 450 to 480 for DPB1. Rather than drawing on any new phenotypic data, the later analysis identified candidate immune exposures from TCR beta sequences and the way those sequences occurred across donors. Among some 400 genotyped donors of the cohort, an average of approximately 240,000 unique TCR beta nucleotide sequences were sequenced per donor, roughly 18% of them non-productive. Class I and class II HLA loci were covered by the typing at four-digit resolution. All discovery cohort repertoires had been generated using a single sequencing platform. A later genetic analysis used genome-wide SNP genotypes for about three fifths of the 666 donors, treating that subset as a discovery cohort. Among the roughly 430 genotyped donors, 81% belonged to the genetic ancestry cluster associated with self-reported Caucasian donors. Approximately 310 gigabases of sequencing data and 80 million or so unique TCR sequences were included in an early release covering 550 to 650 HLA-typed donors. In a later analysis, previously published TCR beta repertoires from roughly 710 donors were re-analyzed and high-resolution HLA genotyping was added so that TCR occurrence patterns could be studied. Because of strong linkage in the cohort, five DR-DQ haplotypes were treated as single units for association and clustering.

The cohort was made up of 666 healthy bone marrow donors. At the time of sampling, all cohort members were nominally healthy, though unrecorded immune exposures were likely present. The donor tested CMV seropositive and was one of the 289 seropositive cohort members. Every donor gave a peripheral blood sample, and the peripheral blood mononuclear cells from that sample were used for TCR beta sequencing. The Qiagen DNeasy Blood Extraction Kit was used to extract genomic DNA from the blood cell samples. The research as a whole found: At a false discovery rate of 0.05, a later analysis linked fewer than 20,000 TCR beta sequences to specific HLA alleles. It was suggested by the authors that the approach could potentially be generalized to other disease states and immunological phenotypes. Compared with the roughly 720-donor mean, donors in an Asian-associated ancestry cluster had fewer N-insertions in productive TCRs, according to a later genetic analysis. In a later analysis, most CMV-associated TCR beta chains were found to appear HLA-restricted, with HLA associations seemingly driven largely by CMV exposure. Linkage disequilibrium might explain the correlated functional status among segregating V segments, but an unknown experimental factor could not be excluded. In both the original and validation cohorts, the classifier was reported to diagnose cytomegalovirus status with high specificity and sensitivity. The presence/absence analyses assumed that sequencing depth was roughly uniform across donors, and that assumption may not be true. According to a later analysis, TCR association rates differed among HLA loci, with DRB1 alleles showing the most associated TCRs and HLA-C alleles showing the fewest. In vitro tests confirmed that three of the cytomegalovirus-associated TCR beta chains recognize cytomegalovirus antigens. A further reported finding was that TCR beta sequences accurately predicted the HLA-A and HLA-B alleles for most subjects in the first cohort. Because counts were too low, roughly 18 rarely observed V segments, including chromosome 9 orphons, were left out of the earlier analysis of 587 of the donors. Most TCR sequences were seen in very few donors, while some public TCRs were found in many individuals. In this cohort, only TCR beta chains were sequenced, and detectable features were limited by the absence of alpha or paired-chain data. HLA typing was unavailable for some donors at each locus, so association tests used only the typed subset. The only immune exposure information available for the cohort was CMV serostatus. The study gave a list of around 170 TCR beta chains associated with cytomegalovirus. An earlier analysis of approximately 570 of the donors showed that most TCR beta V segments appeared in productive rearrangements either about 90% or about 30% of the time, which broadly matched IMGT annotations. A later genetic analysis associated a missense DCLRE1C variant with V-gene and J-gene trimming of TCR beta chains, and an independent cohort replicated the association. In a later analysis, HLA-associated TCR beta chains were found to be more clonally expanded and to have lower generation probabilities than equally common non-associated chains. According to a later analysis, parvovirus B19, influenza, CMV and Epstein-Barr virus appeared linked to several top co-occurrence clusters. Assigning TCR associations to individual alleles was difficult when HLA alleles, especially DR and DQ, strongly co-occurred. The sequencing pipeline was judged likely to have produced a cluster of highly shared sequence variants as a technical artifact.

The material sequenced was PBMCs. The sequence derives from a woman aged 40 to 55 in good health and CMV-seropositive.

The CDR3 protein: CASSLNRGQGLSYEQYF. The nucleotides read TGTGCCAGCAGCTTGAACCGTGGACAGGGATTATCCTACGAGCAGTACTTC. The sequence links TRBV5-6 to TRBJ2-5; the central 8 bases match TRBD1. Gene TRBJ2-7 matches the end of the DNA better, so the J call may be wrong. The CDR3 contains 17 residues, cysteine and phenylalanine counted. Of the read, only the CDR3 DNA is kept; its 51 bases are in frame from base 1. Reading the germline V gene gives CDR1 SGHDT and CDR2 YYEEEE.